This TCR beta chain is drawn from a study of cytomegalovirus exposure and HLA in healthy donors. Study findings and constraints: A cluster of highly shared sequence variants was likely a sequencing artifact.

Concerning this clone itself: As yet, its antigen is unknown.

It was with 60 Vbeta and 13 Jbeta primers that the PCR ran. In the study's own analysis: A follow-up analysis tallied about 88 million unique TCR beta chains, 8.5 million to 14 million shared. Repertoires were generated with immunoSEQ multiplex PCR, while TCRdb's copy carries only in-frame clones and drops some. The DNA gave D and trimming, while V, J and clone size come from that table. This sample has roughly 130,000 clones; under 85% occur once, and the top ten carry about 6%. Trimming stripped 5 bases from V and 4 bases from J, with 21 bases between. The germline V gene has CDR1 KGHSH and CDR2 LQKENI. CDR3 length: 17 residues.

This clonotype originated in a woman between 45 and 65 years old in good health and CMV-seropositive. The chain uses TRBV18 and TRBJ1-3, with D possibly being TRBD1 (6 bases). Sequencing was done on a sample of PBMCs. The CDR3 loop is CASSIQPPTGYGNTIYF. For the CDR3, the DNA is TGTGCCAGCTCAATACAACCTCCCACAGGGTACGGAAACACCATATATTTT.